This T cell receptor beta chain was recorded in a study of OX40 agonist ivuxolimab in advanced cancers. In the study overall: The mean age was roughly 60 years, ranging from roughly 23 to 79, with around four fifths of participants male. Partial responses were recorded for three patients, including one with hepatocellular carcinoma and two with cutaneous melanoma.

Assay used: immunoSEQ multiplex PCR; TCRdb lists only in-frame clones, some missing. The repertoire consists of around 82,000 clones, with roughly nine tenths occurring once and the leading ten covering around 13%. Exclusion of a patient followed from autoimmune disease history or systemic immunosuppression. V was shortened by 7 bases and J by 0 bases, with 16 bases between the two germline ends. The germline V gene has CDR1 MGHDK and CDR2 SYGVNS. This CDR3 contains 16 residues. The sequenced sample was CD4+ or CD8+ T cells sorted from blood, obtained in a trial of the OX40 agonist ivuxolimab. The chain combines TRBV25-1 with TRBJ1-3; no reliable D call. The clonotype originates from an adult with an advanced solid tumor such as melanoma, head and neck, liver or kidney cancer. The CDR3 is CASKGYPNPSGNTIYF. DNA for the CDR3: TGTGCCAGCAAAGGTTACCCTAACCCCTCTGGAAACACCATATATTTT.